This T cell receptor beta chain was observed in a study of blood T cell repertoires in COVID-19. As for the study in general: Whether acute or convalescent, the COVID-19 samples came from the United States, Italy and Spain.

Authors' methods: Nucleated cell number was recorded as an estimate derived from reference gene primer amplification. This table comes from immunoSEQ multiplex PCR, and its TCRdb copy is limited to in-frame clones, with some not included. That table gives V, J and clone size, and the DNA gave D and trimming. The sample includes roughly 200,000 clones, 80% to 90% of them seen just once. CDR3 length: 14 residues. V gave up 4 bases and J gave up 2 bases, with 9 bases separating them. Germline CDR1 reads LGHDT; CDR2 reads YNNKEL (reference sequence). The chain joins TRBV3-1 (or the pseudogene TRBV3-2) to TRBJ1-3, with D tentatively TRBD1 (5 bases). The origin of this receptor is a woman over 75 with COVID-19, enrolled during active disease. The sequencing input was peripheral blood. The chain's CDR3 is CASSPPGAGNTIYF. DNA for the CDR3: TGTGCCAGCAGCCCTCCGGGGGCTGGAAACACCATATATTTT.